What follows describes a single T cell receptor (beta chain). Its cognate antigen has yet to be identified. The record has no base qualities; no much larger clone is one base away. The thymus tissue came from surgical resects taken out during corrective cardiac surgery. Donors were immunologically healthy infants undergoing open corrective cardiac surgery for congenital heart defects in Finland. After being mechanically released from the tissue, thymocytes were kept at -70 degrees C in pellets of about 10-33 million cells. A QIAsymphony instrument was used to extract genomic DNA from the frozen cell pellets. This sample was included in a study of human thymus T cells (dated by TCRdb to between 2020 and 2021). At the level of the whole study: TCR alpha and beta repertoires from roughly 8 infant thymus samples and four related peripheral blood samples were characterized in the study. The cohort included about 6 male and a couple of female infants, with donor ages spanning 7 to 244 days. The investigation overall reported the following: The related research found that thymic TCR repertoires overlapped highly between unrelated individuals. V and J gene segment usage appeared biased in both thymic and peripheral blood repertoires. Thymus samples yielded on average approximately 800,000 unique TCRB clonotypes, compared with 80,000 to 85,000 from blood samples.

According to the germline V gene, CDR1 reads MGHRA and CDR2 reads YSYEKL. The CDR3 covers 14 residues, taking in both the cysteine and the phenylalanine. Only the CDR3 part of the read is kept: 42 bases, read in frame from the first base. V is pared back by 5 bases and J by 0 bases, with 10 bases lying between the germline termini. The immunoSEQ multiplex PCR assay was used to amplify the TCRB and TCRAD loci from a standardized quantity of quality-controlled genomic DNA. Amplicons spanned the V(D)J region at a length sufficient to cover the CDR3 and identify V and J genes. Amplicon sequencing was performed on an Illumina platform through the commercial immunoSEQ service. For the original study's pipeline: Corrections for primer bias and sequencing errors followed previously described methods, while TCRAD and TCRB definitions were based on the IMGT database. immunoSEQ Analyzer 3.0 and VDJTools were used for repertoire analysis, which covered basic statistics, V/J segment usage, diversity estimates, rarefaction and pairwise overlap. Diversity was estimated using the Chao1, ChaoE, Efron-Thisted, Shannon and inverse Simpson indices, and was also estimated on datasets down-sampled to the size of the smallest sample. Repertoire overlap was determined by strict matching of CDR3 nucleotide sequence, V gene and J gene, and Jaccard-based multidimensional scaling clustering was applied. In TCRdb, the immuneACCESS table is reduced to in-frame sequences with V and J assigned. These tables do not hold every clone; where another copy was compared, an unresolved V gene accounts for under half, and the others remain unexplained. For V, J and clone size, that table is used; D and trimming come from the DNA. The sample profile shows 120,000 or so clones; about 93% of them were found once. 0.02% to 0.025% of the sample is taken by the ten largest.

The source is a boy younger than two with a congenital heart defect but otherwise immunologically healthy. The sample was thymus tissue. The rearranged segments are TRBV4-1 and TRBJ1-2; TRBD1 is possibly the D segment (6 matching bases). CDR3 sequence: CASSARTANYGYTF. The DNA is as follows: TGCGCCAGCAGCGCCCGGACAGCTAACTATGGCTACACCTTC.